This record looks at one T cell receptor beta chain sequence and its context. This sample stems from a study of radiotherapy plus CTLA-4 blockade in lung cancer. In germline, CDR1 is SGHAT, CDR2 FQNNGV. V shed 1 base and J shed 2 bases, with 11 bases lying between them. The CDR3 has 15 residues. Assay used: immunoSEQ multiplex PCR; TCRdb lists only in-frame clones, some missing. The data hold tens of thousands of clones, with 75% to 85% observed a single time. The rearrangement uses TRBV11-2 and TRBJ1-2, with a tentative D call TRBD1 (5 bases). The material was peripheral blood, obtained from a patient treated with radiotherapy plus ipilimumab. The receptor was derived from a human donor with non-small cell lung cancer that progressed on radiotherapy plus ipilimumab. The CDR3: CASSLGDGGNYGYTF. CDR3 coding DNA: TGTGCCAGCAGCTTAGGGGATGGGGGGAACTATGGCTACACCTTC.